This T cell receptor (beta chain) appears in the sequencing data of a study of blood T cell repertoires in COVID-19. As for the study in general: Samples of COVID-19 (acute and convalescent) were obtained from the United States, Italy and Spain. From T cells, B-cell-depleted T cells, or PBMCs came the material, which was cDNA or gDNA.

The length of the CDR3 is 16 residues. Per the study methods: Reference gene primers were amplified, and this amplification served to estimate nucleated cell counts. Assay: immunoSEQ multiplex PCR; the TCRdb copy retains only in-frame clones and omits some. V and J calls and clone size come straight from that table; D and trimming were deduced from the DNA. The sample includes about 170,000 clones, around 83% seen only once; the top ten take about 6.5%. This TCR was sampled from a woman at least 80 years old in a cohort sampled during active or convalescent COVID-19. Sequences were obtained from peripheral blood. The chain has TRBV21-1 and TRBJ2-3; the table's TRBD2 call for D was not verified on the DNA. TRBV21-1 is a pseudogene segment. The CDR3 bases are TGTGCCAGCAGGGGGGTAGCGGGGTATTGTACAGATACGCAGTATTTT. It yields the protein CASRGVAGYCTDTQYF.